This T cell receptor beta chain was identified in a study of shared clonotypes between healthy human individuals (dated by TCRdb to 2020 to 2021). Study-level background: The cohort comprised a couple of women and a few men aged 18 to 49 years. Per donor, three plates each were used for CD4 naive and CD4 memory, two for CD8 naive, and one for CD8 memory. To estimate repertoire size and how much clonotypes are shared between individuals, the study performed deep sequencing of blood TCR repertoires from roughly five healthy adults. Different laboratories and diverse techniques were used to prepare libraries and sequence TCR repertoires, to increase sequencing depth and limit assay-specific biases. Each donor's leukapheresis produced roughly between roughly 0.9 and 9 billion PBMCs.

In regard to this clone: Its antigen is still unknown. Base qualities are not at hand, and no much larger clone is one base apart.

Using the deep immunoSEQ assay, TCR CDR3 regions were amplified from genomic DNA by multiplex PCR. For each cell subset, the extracted genomic DNA was distributed evenly across all wells of several immunoSEQ 96-well plates, and each plate served as one replicate. For sorted subsets, each replicate PCR was loaded with 200 ng genomic DNA, equivalent to 30,000 or so T cell genomes. Purified libraries were measured with a Qubit 3.0 fluorometer, size-checked on a Bioanalyzer 2100, and measured again with the KAPA Library Quantification kit. Each immunoSEQ 96-well plate was sequenced on its own single-read 150-cycle Illumina NextSeq 550 flow cell. The original pipeline was this. Because the immunoSEQ output included only junctional sequences and no quality scores, the filtering could not be the same as the filtering used for full-length reads. Sequences were annotated with PyIR, a Python wrapper for IgBLAST v1.9, and V/J genes and CDR3 were assigned using IMGT germline references. Reads were filtered out if the reads had weak V/J assignments (E-value above 1e-6), no CDR3, stop codons, out-of-frame junctions, or ambiguous translated residues. V3J clonotypes were defined by identical inferred V gene, J gene, and CDR3 amino acid sequence. The percentage overlap between two repertoires was calculated by dividing the number of shared unique clonotypes by the size of the smaller repertoire. Richness of each repertoire was evaluated using RTK rarefaction, the Chao1 estimator, and Recon v2.1 estimates of unobserved clonotypes. For all TCRbeta clonotypes obtained by the gDNA method from a few donors, generation probabilities were computed with OLGA. In TCRdb, the immuneACCESS table is reduced to in-frame sequences with V and J assigned. These tables do not hold every clone; where another copy was compared, an unresolved V gene accounts for under half, and the others remain unexplained. That table gives V, J and clone size, and the DNA gave D and trimming. The sample profile shows 980,000 or so clones; 70% to 85% of them were found once. The ten largest make up over 1.3% of the sample.

CDR3 length: 15 amino acids, cysteine to phenylalanine. Solely the CDR3 DNA is kept, with 45 bases framed from the first base. Trimming leaves V shorter by 4 bases and J shorter by 6 bases, with the junction holding 9 bases beyond the gene matches. From a lookup of the germline V gene, CDR1 and CDR2 are SGDLS and YYNGEE. Donors were healthy HIV-negative adults with no recently reported acute infections or vaccinations. Every donor was a Caucasian adult residing in Nashville, Tennessee, USA. CD4+ T cells were enriched by magnetic negative selection; naive cells were then positively selected on CD45RA, and the negative fraction formed the memory subset. Blood was obtained by leukapheresis, after which PBMCs were separated by Ficoll-Histopaque density gradient centrifugation and cryopreserved in liquid nitrogen vapor phase. Purity and quantity of every magnetically sorted T cell population were checked by analytical flow cytometry. Genomic DNA was isolated from each sorted fraction and quantified by UV absorbance on a Nanodrop 2000c.

Overall study outcomes, separate from this receptor: The small number of donors limited the genetic and exposure-history diversity represented. Higher generation probabilities were observed for clonotypes shared by all four sorted-subset donors than for non-shared clonotypes. Estimated clonotype richness was generally larger for naive than for memory subsets. Pairwise subsampling led to the expectation that sequencing depth would affect the degree of clonotype sharing among donors. Even with the large sequencing depth, rarefaction of the sorted-subset datasets indicated that sequencing was incomplete. When a few donors were compared, the shared fraction of clonotypes was around 4.6% for naive CD4, 3.5% to 4% for naive CD8, roughly 2.5% for memory CD4, and 0.4% for memory CD8. Sampling was restricted to blood, and TCR repertoires in tissue are likely to differ from TCR repertoires in blood.

The sequence came from a man aged 18 to 30 in good health. The V and J genes are TRBV9 and TRBJ2-3, with 9 junctional bases fitting TRBD1. The sample consisted of memory CD4+ T cells sorted from blood. The cell subset or site label corresponds to: CD45RA-negative fraction. Read as DNA, the sequence is TGTGCCAGCAGCAATGACAGGGGGAAGGGGGATACGCAGTATTTT. Its translation reads: CASSNDRGKGDTQYF. The CDR3 plus the reference TRBV9 and TRBJ2-3 genes for the other parts give the full variable domain: DSGVTQTPKHLITATGQRVTLRCSPRSGDLSVYWYQQSLDQGLQFLIQYYNGEERAKGNILERFSAQQFPDLHSELNLSSLELGDSALYFCASSNDRGKGDTQYFGPGTRLTVL.